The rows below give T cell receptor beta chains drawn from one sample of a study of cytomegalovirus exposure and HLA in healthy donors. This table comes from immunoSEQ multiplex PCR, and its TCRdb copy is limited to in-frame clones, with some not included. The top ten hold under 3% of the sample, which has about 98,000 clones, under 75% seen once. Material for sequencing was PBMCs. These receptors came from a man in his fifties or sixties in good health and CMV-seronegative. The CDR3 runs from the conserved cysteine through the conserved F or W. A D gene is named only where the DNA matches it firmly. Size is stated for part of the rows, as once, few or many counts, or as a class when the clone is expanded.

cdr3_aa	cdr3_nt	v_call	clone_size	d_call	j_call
CASSFILGLGQGTHEQYF	TGTGCCAGCAGCTTTATTTTAGGACTGGGACAGGGGACGCACGAGCAGTACTTC	TRBV28	NA	TRBD1	TRBJ2-7
CASGRQGQGYEQYF	TGTGCCAGCGGTAGACAGGGCCAAGGCTACGAGCAGTACTTC	TRBV27	NA	TRBD1	TRBJ2-7
CASSPRFKSGRANEQFF	TGTGCCAGCTCACCACGTTTTAAAAGCGGGAGGGCCAATGAGCAGTTCTTC	TRBV18	NA	TRBD2	TRBJ2-1
CASSEQGPNQPQHF	TGTGCCAGCAGCGAACAGGGTCCTAATCAGCCCCAGCATTTT	TRBV6-6	NA	NA	TRBJ1-5
CASSESGGVTYEQYF	TGTGCCAGCAGTGAAAGTGGAGGGGTAACCTACGAGCAGTACTTC	TRBV6-1	once	NA	TRBJ2-7
CASSLAGVAYEQYF	TGCGCCAGCAGCTTGGCAGGGGTTGCCTACGAGCAGTACTTC	TRBV5-1	NA	NA	TRBJ2-7
CASSWGTDFMNTEAFF	TGCGCCAGCAGCTGGGGGACAGACTTTATGAACACTGAAGCTTTCTTT	TRBV5-1	NA	TRBD1	TRBJ1-1
CASSLGSGTGETQYF	TGCGCCAGCAGCCTCGGTAGCGGGACTGGAGAGACCCAGTACTTC	TRBV5-1	NA	TRBD2	TRBJ2-5
CAWSVTGNTIYF	TGTGCCTGGAGTGTAACAGGAAACACCATATATTTT	TRBV30	once	NA	TRBJ1-3
CASSPGTGSQETQYF	TGTGCCAGCTCCCCCGGCACAGGGAGCCAAGAGACCCAGTACTTC	TRBV18	few	NA	TRBJ2-5
CASSQFLTTGDLTEAFF	TGCGCCAGCAGCCAATTTCTTACGACAGGGGATTTAACTGAAGCTTTCTTT	TRBV4-3	NA	TRBD1	TRBJ1-1
CASSYRLLQGYEQYF	TGTGCCAGCAGTTACCGCCTCCTACAGGGCTACGAGCAGTACTTC	TRBV28	NA	NA	TRBJ2-7
CASSSGQGDEKLFF	TGCGCCAGCAGCTCCGGACAGGGAGATGAAAAACTGTTTTTT	TRBV5-1	NA	TRBD1	TRBJ1-4
CASSEPWQGNTEAFF	TGTGCCAGCAGTGAACCCTGGCAGGGGAACACTGAAGCTTTCTTT	TRBV2	once	NA	TRBJ1-1
CASSARQGADEQFF	TGTGCCAGCAGCGCCAGACAGGGGGCCGATGAGCAGTTCTTC	TRBV7-6	NA	TRBD1	TRBJ2-1
CASIAETSGNTIYF	TGTGCCAGTATTGCAGAAACCTCTGGAAACACCATATATTTT	TRBV19	NA	NA	TRBJ1-3
CASSEGTGATEAFF	TGTGCCAGCAGTGAGGGGACAGGAGCCACTGAAGCTTTCTTT	TRBV28	NA	TRBD1	TRBJ1-1
CASSVYSGRGDNEQFF	TGTGCCAGCAGCGTATATAGCGGGAGGGGAGACAATGAGCAGTTCTTC	TRBV9	NA	TRBD2	TRBJ2-1
CASSPGEGSDTF	TGCGCCAGCAGCCCGGGGGAGGGTTCTGACACCTTC	TRBV5-1	NA	NA	TRBJ1-2
CASSWRTGYEQYF	TGTGCCAGCAGCTGGAGGACAGGCTACGAGCAGTACTTC	TRBV7-6	NA	TRBD1	TRBJ2-7
CASSIRLAAYEQYF	TGTGCCAGTAGTATCAGGCTAGCGGCCTACGAGCAGTACTTC	TRBV19	NA	TRBD2	TRBJ2-7
CASSPRGSFGETQYF	TGTGCCAGCAGCCCTAGAGGGAGTTTCGGGGAGACCCAGTACTTC	TRBV7-9	NA	NA	TRBJ2-5
CASSYTSPGNTEAFF	TGTGCCAGCAGCTATACCAGTCCGGGAAACACTGAAGCTTTCTTT	TRBV7-9	few	NA	TRBJ1-1
CASSLEIRGQGKGYTF	TGTGCCAGCAGCTTAGAAATAAGGGGACAGGGAAAAGGCTACACCTTC	TRBV7-2	NA	TRBD1	TRBJ1-2
CASSSRDRPYSGNTIYF	TGTGCCAGCAGCTCCCGGGACAGGCCATACTCTGGAAACACCATATATTTT	TRBV5-6	NA	TRBD1	TRBJ1-3
CASRDFQTSEQFF	TGCGCCAGCAGAGATTTCCAGACTAGCGAGCAGTTCTTC	TRBV5-1	few	TRBD2	TRBJ2-1
CASSQELYGTGVLETQYF	TGCGCCAGCAGCCAAGAGCTTTACGGGACAGGGGTTTTAGAGACCCAGTACTTC	TRBV4-3	NA	TRBD1	TRBJ2-5
CASSLKGLTGLQPQHF	TGTGCCAGCAGCTTGAAAGGCCTAACAGGCCTCCAGCCCCAGCATTTT	TRBV5-8	NA	NA	TRBJ1-5
CASSKNLQGLEAFF	TGTGCCAGCAGCAAAAACCTACAGGGGCTCGAAGCTTTCTTT	TRBV7-2	NA	TRBD1	TRBJ1-1
CASTGTGANYGYTF	TGTGCCAGCACCGGGACAGGAGCTAACTATGGCTACACCTTC	TRBV6-1	NA	TRBD1	TRBJ1-2
CAAHSGGNNNEQFF	TGTGCCGCTCATAGCGGGGGGAACAACAATGAGCAGTTCTTC	TRBV27	NA	TRBD2	TRBJ2-1
CASSLGVTRETQYF	TGCGCCAGCAGCTTGGGAGTCACCCGAGAGACCCAGTACTTC	TRBV5-1	NA	NA	TRBJ2-5
CATSRFRTGPNTEAFF	TGTGCCACCAGCAGGTTCCGGACAGGGCCTAACACTGAAGCTTTCTTT	TRBV15	NA	TRBD1	TRBJ1-1
CASSQRTGGNQPQHF	TGTGCCAGCAGTCAAAGGACAGGGGGCAATCAGCCCCAGCATTTT	TRBV2	NA	TRBD1	TRBJ1-5
CASSVAALGGEGTEAFF	TGTGCCAGCAGCGTAGCTGCGTTGGGGGGGGAGGGCACTGAAGCTTTCTTT	TRBV9	NA	NA	TRBJ1-1
CASSLSYPSSSYEQYF	TGTGCCAGCAGTTTATCGTACCCCTCGAGCTCCTACGAGCAGTACTTC	TRBV27	NA	NA	TRBJ2-7
CASSLQLGTSTDTQYF	TGTGCCAGCAGCTTGCAGCTGGGGACAAGCACAGATACGCAGTATTTT	TRBV5-4	NA	NA	TRBJ2-3
CASSGLSETQYF	TGTGCCAGCAGTGGGCTTTCAGAGACCCAGTACTTC	TRBV2	NA	NA	TRBJ2-5
CATNGGGGGTDTQYF	TGTGCCACTAACGGCGGAGGGGGCGGTACAGATACGCAGTATTTT	TRBV27	NA	NA	TRBJ2-3